This T cell receptor (beta chain) was identified during a study of CD4+ T cells in melanoma. Broader study findings: In melanoma, neoantigen-specific CD4+ T cells reportedly differed in differentiation state. CD8+ T cell, macrophage and B cell function reportedly correlated with neoantigen-specific CD4+ T cells.

Here immunoSEQ multiplex PCR was the method, and the copy in TCRdb shows in-frame clones only, minus some. The profile shows 20,000 to 25,000 clones, almost 85% of them singletons. As regards this clone: Its antigen is not identified.

V was shortened by 7 bases and J by 2 bases, with 17 bases between the two germline ends. The CDR3 has 15 amino acids. From germline, CDR1 is MNHNS and CDR2 SASEGT. The chain employs TRBV6-1 and TRBJ1-2, with unresolved D. This clonotype was sampled from a human donor with melanoma. The specimen sequenced was cells from a culture (not recorded whether cultured in vitro). The CDR3 coding sequence is TGTGCCAGCATCAAAGGAGGGTTCGGCAACTATGGCTACACCTTC. This translates into CASIKGGFGNYGYTF.